These 13 T cell receptor beta chains were all obtained from the same sample, sequenced in a study of blood T cells in healthy people across ages. The second PCR ran about 6 to 12 cycles with a sample-barcoded 5' primer and J-beta primers. TCRdb reanalysed the 5' RACE reads using MiXCR and keeps one entry per CDR3 protein. Among a few hundred thousand distinct CDR3 sequences listed, 25% to 30% were seen once. Sequencing input: blood. The source of these receptors is a woman between 70 and 85 years old in good health.

This chain joins TRBV3-1 and TRBJ1-6; D is possibly TRBD1 (6 bases). This CDR3 has 16 amino acids. Trimming shortened V by 6 bases and J by 8 bases, and 20 bases separated the two germline ends. Germline loops: CDR1 LGHDT, CDR2 YNNKEL (reference sequence). CDR3 sequence reads: CASRSLVGGTDSPLHF. The CDR3 coding sequence is TGTGCCAGCAGGTCTCTGGTCGGGGGCACGGATTCACCCCTCCACTTT.

This clonotype came up a few times. One end of the junction is discordant with germline, which a read error may explain. The chain combines TRBV4-3 with TRBJ2-6; D is possibly TRBD1 or TRBD2 (5 bases each). CDR1 and CDR2 from the germline V gene are LGHNA and YSLEER. This CDR3 region has 19 residues. CDR3 DNA: TGCGCCAGCAGCCAAGATGGGTCGGGGTCTAGCTCTGGGGCCGACGTCCTGACTTTC. It specifies CASSQDGSGSSSGADVLTF.

The V gene is TRBV11-3, the J gene TRBJ1-2; unclear D gene. V lost 6 bases to trimming and J lost 2 bases, with 19 bases between them. The CDR3 has 16 amino acids. Per germline, CDR1 SGHNT and CDR2 YENEEA. CDR3 protein: CASSWRSQGTNYGYTF. The CDR3, as DNA: TGTGCCAGCAGTTGGAGGAGCCAAGGAACCAACTATGGCTACACCTTC.

The rearrangement uses TRBV7-8 and TRBJ2-1; 7 positions agree with TRBD1. Near its end, the DNA agrees better with TRBJ2-7, so the J call may be wrong. The CDR3 runs 13 residues. The V gene's germline CDR1 is SGHVS and CDR2 FQNEAQ. In nucleotides, the CDR3 is TGTGCCAGCAGCGGGACAGACCCTTACGAGCAGTACTTC. It codes for CASSGTDPYEQYF.

The chain combines TRBV6-5 with TRBJ1-2; 7 positions agree with TRBD1. V lost 0 bases, J lost 5 bases, and 12 bases stayed unmatched. The length of the CDR3 is 17 residues. In germline, CDR1 is MNHEY, CDR2 SVGAGI. The CDR3 protein is CASSYSFLGQVQYGYTF. The CDR3 nucleotides are TGTGCCAGCAGTTACTCATTCCTCGGACAGGTTCAATATGGCTACACCTTC.

This clonotype was observed a few times. The J gene is TRBJ1-4, the V gene TRBV20-1; possible D gene TRBD1, 5 bases. The germline gives CDR1 DFQATT, CDR2 SNEGSKA (reference sequence). The V and J ends lost 5 bases and 8 bases respectively, with 18 bases between them. The CDR3 runs 14 residues. The CDR3, as DNA: TGCAGTGCTTTGGGAGGGGACGGAAGGGAAAAACTGTTTTTT. Its translation: CSALGGDGREKLFF.

In its sample, this clonotype was seen a few times. This sequence joins TRBV6-2 or TRBV6-3 and TRBJ2-7; tentatively, D is TRBD1 (6 bases). The CDR3 consists of 15 residues. Germline-derived CDR1 and CDR2 are MNHEY and SVGEGT. V was trimmed by 7 bases and J by 3 bases, leaving 19 bases between them. CDR3 protein: CASTQRQRQDYEQYF. CDR3 nucleotides: TGTGCCAGCACCCAAAGGCAGCGACAGGACTACGAGCAGTACTTC.

This clonotype was observed a few times. The rearrangement uses TRBV6-5 and TRBJ2-7; D is perhaps TRBD1 or TRBD2 (5 bases each). V lost 2 bases to trimming and J lost 7 bases, with 24 bases between them. In germline, CDR1 is MNHEY, CDR2 SVGAGI. The CDR3 extends over 17 amino acids. DNA of the CDR3: TGTGCCAGCAGTTACCATCCCACCCGGGGACCACTTCGGGAGCAGTACTTC. Residues: CASSYHPTRGPLREQYF.

This rearrangement joins TRBV6-5 to TRBJ1-5, with 10 bases matching TRBD1. Losses at the gene ends were 4 bases for V and 6 bases for J; bases not matched to a gene: 6. CDR1 MNHEY and CDR2 SVGAGI come from the germline V gene. This CDR3 contains 15 residues. CDR3 residues: CASSWGRDRGQPQHF. DNA for the CDR3: TGTGCCAGCAGTTGGGGCCGGGACAGGGGTCAGCCCCAGCATTTT.

This chain joins TRBV6-2 or TRBV6-3 and TRBJ2-2, with D uncertain. V was cut by 5 bases and J by 1 base, with 17 bases left in between. Germline CDR1 and CDR2: MNHEY and SVGEGT. The CDR3 loop spans 17 amino acids. The CDR3 loop reads CASSNRPDGKNTGELFF. The CDR3 nucleotides read TGTGCCAGCAGTAACCGCCCGGACGGAAAGAACACCGGGGAGCTGTTTTTT.

The chain combines TRBV9 with TRBJ1-2; weak D call: TRBD1 (6 bases). The germline V gene has CDR1 SGDLS and CDR2 YYNGEE. V was pared by 0 bases and J by 6 bases, with 9 bases between. This CDR3 contains 13 residues. CDR3: CASSVDRENGYTF. CDR3 in DNA: TGTGCCAGCAGCGTAGACAGGGAAAATGGCTACACCTTC.

This clonotype was observed a few times. The chain combines TRBV27 with TRBJ2-2, with 10 bases that match TRBD1. Germline V lookup: CDR1 MNHEY, CDR2 SMNVEV (reference sequence). CDR3 length equals 16 residues. V shed 5 bases, J shed 3 bases, and the junction held 6 bases outside the gene matches. CDR3 bases: TGTGCCAGCAGTAGAGCCGGGACAGGGGACACCGGGGAGCTGTTTTTT. It yields the protein CASSRAGTGDTGELFF.

This clonotype showed up just a few times. V usage is TRBV2 and J usage is TRBJ2-3, with D maybe TRBD2 (6 bases). The V end lost 6 bases, the J end lost 2 bases, and 12 bases lay between the germline ends. CDR3 length: 14 residues. Per the germline V gene, CDR1 is SNHLY and CDR2 is FYNNEI. CDR3 protein: CASREDYSTDTQYF. The CDR3 nucleotides are TGTGCCAGCAGGGAGGACTACTCCACAGATACGCAGTATTTT.